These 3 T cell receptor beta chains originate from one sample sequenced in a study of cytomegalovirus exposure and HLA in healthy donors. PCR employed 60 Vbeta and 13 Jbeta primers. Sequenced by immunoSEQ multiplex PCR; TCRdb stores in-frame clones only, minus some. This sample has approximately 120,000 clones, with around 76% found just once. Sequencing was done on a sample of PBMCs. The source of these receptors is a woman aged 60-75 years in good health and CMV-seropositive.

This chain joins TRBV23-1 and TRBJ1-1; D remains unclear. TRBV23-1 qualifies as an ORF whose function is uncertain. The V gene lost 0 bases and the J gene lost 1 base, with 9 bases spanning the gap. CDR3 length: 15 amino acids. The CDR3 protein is CASSQSVRENTEAFF. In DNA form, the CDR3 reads TGCGCCAGCAGTCAATCGGTACGGGAGAACACTGAAGCTTTCTTT.

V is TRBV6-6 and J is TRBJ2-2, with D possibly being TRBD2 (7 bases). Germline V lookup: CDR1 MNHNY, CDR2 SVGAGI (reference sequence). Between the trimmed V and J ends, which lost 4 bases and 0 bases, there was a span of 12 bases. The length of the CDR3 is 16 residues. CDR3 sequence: CASSLRGGPNTGELFF. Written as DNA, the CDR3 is TGTGCCAGCAGTTTGAGGGGGGGACCGAACACCGGGGAGCTGTTTTTT.

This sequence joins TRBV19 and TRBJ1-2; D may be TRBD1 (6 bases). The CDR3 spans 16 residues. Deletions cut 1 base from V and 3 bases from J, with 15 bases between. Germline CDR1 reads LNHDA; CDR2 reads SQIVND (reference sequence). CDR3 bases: TGTGCCAGTAGTATAGCCGGGACAAGGTTATACTATGGCTACACCTTC. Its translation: CASSIAGTRLYYGYTF. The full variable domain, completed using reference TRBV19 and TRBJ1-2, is DGGITQSPKYLFRKEGQNVTLSCEQNLNHDAMYWYRQDPGQGLRLIYYSQIVNDFQKGDIAEGYSVSREKKESFPLTVTSAQKNPTAFYLCASSIAGTRLYYGYTFGSGTRLTVV.